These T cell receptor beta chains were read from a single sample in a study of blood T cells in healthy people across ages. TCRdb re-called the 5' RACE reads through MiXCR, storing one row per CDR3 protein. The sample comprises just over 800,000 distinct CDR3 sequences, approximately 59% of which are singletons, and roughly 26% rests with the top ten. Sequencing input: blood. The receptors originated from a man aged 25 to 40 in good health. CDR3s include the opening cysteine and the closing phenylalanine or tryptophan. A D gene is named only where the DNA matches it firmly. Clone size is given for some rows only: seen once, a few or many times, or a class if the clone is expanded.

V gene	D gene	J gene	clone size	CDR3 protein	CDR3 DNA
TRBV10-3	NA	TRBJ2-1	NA	CAISESAGEQFF	TGTGCCATCAGTGAGTCCGCCGGTGAGCAGTTCTTC
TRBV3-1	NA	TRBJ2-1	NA	CASSQFSFDGRRDNEQFF	TGTGCCAGCAGCCAATTTTCCTTTGACGGCCGTAGGGACAATGAGCAGTTCTTC
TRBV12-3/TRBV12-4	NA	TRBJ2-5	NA	CASSSQVETQYF	TGTGCCAGCAGTTCCCAGGTTGAGACCCAGTACTTC
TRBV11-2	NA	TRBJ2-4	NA	CASSSPIVDIQYF	TGTGCCAGCAGCTCCCCGATCGTAGACATTCAGTACTTC
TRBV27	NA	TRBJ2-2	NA	CASSLTGPRVGELFF	TGTGCCAGCAGCTTGACAGGCCCTCGTGTCGGGGAGCTGTTTTTT
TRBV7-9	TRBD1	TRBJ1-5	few	CASSLGSGTGSNQPQHF	TGTGCCAGCAGCTTAGGGTCGGGGACAGGATCCAATCAGCCCCAGCATTTT
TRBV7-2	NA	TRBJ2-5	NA	CASSPHSSGAQETQYF	TGTGCCAGCAGCCCACACTCCTCGGGGGCCCAAGAGACCCAGTACTTC
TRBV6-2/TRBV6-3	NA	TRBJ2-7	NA	CASRDIPYEQYF	TGTGCCAGCCGGGACATTCCCTACGAGCAGTACTTC
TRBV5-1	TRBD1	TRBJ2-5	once	CASSSQGAPQETQYF	TGCGCCAGCAGCTCACAGGGGGCGCCCCAAGAGACCCAGTACTTC
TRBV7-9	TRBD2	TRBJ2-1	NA	CASSLRETSVSSYNEQFF	TGTGCCAGCAGCTTAAGGGAGACTAGCGTTAGCTCCTACAATGAGCAGTTCTTC
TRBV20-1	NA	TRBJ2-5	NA	CSAIDPDTTQLETQYF	TGCAGTGCTATCGACCCGGACACGACCCAATTGGAGACCCAGTACTTC
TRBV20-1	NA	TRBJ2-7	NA	CSARVGWEQYF	TGCAGTGCTAGAGTCGGGTGGGAGCAGTACTTC
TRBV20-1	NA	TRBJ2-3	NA	CSARDLPGAGADTQYF	TGCAGTGCTAGAGACCTCCCGGGGGCAGGCGCAGATACGCAGTATTTT
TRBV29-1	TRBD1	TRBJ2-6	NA	CSVPGQGATSGANVLTF	TGCAGCGTTCCAGGACAGGGGGCAACCTCTGGGGCCAACGTCCTGACTTTC
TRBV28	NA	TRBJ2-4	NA	CASRTPGQGGGEQYF	TGTGCCAGCAGAACCCCCGGACAGGGAGGGGGTGAGCAGTACTTC
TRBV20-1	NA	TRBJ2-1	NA	CSANRDGSLSSYNEQFF	TGCAGTGCCAACCGGGACGGATCTTTAAGCTCCTACAATGAGCAGTTCTTC
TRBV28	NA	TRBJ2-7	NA	CASSRGWDTEQYF	TGTGCCAGCAGCCGCGGATGGGACACTGAGCAGTACTTC
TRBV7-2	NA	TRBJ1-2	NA	CASSPATGSYGHTF	TGTGCCAGCAGTCCCGCTACGGGCAGCTATGGCCACACCTTC
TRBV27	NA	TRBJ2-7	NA	CASSLWGAGEQYF	TGTGCCAGCAGTTTGTGGGGGGCTGGCGAGCAGTACTTC
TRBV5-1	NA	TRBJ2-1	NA	CANSLETGEYNEQFF	TGCGCCAACAGCTTGGAAACAGGAGAATACAATGAGCAGTTCTTC
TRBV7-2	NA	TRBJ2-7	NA	CASGRGYYEQYF	TGTGCCAGCGGACGGGGGTACTACGAGCAGTACTTC
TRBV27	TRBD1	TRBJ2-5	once	CASRTTGTGVTSEQYF	TGTGCCAGCAGAACTACCGGGACAGGGGTAACAAGTGAGCAGTACTTC
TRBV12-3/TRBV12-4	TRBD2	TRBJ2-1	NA	CASSFLAGGVEQFF	TGTGCCAGCAGTTTTCTAGCGGGGGGTGTTGAGCAGTTCTTC
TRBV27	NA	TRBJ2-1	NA	CASSVQGHNEQFF	TGTGCCAGCAGTGTGCAGGGTCACAATGAGCAGTTCTTC
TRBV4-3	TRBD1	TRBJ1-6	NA	CASSPRGQGLNSPLHF	TGCGCCAGCAGCCCTAGGGGACAGGGTTTGAATTCACCCCTCCACTTT
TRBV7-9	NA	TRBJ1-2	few	CASSLGHGYTF	TGTGCCAGCAGCTTAGGGCATGGCTACACCTTC
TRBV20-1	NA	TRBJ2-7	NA	CSATDTGNYEQYF	TGCAGTGCCACGGATACGGGCAACTACGAGCAGTACTTC
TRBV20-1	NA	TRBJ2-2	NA	CSASTETAGTGELFF	TGCAGTGCTAGTACTGAGACGGCGGGCACCGGGGAGCTGTTTTTT
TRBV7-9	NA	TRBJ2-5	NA	CASSTSPATIGTQYF	TGTGCCAGCAGCACTTCGCCGGCGACTATTGGGACCCAGTACTTC
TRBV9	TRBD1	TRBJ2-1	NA	CASSTLTGGWDEQFF	TGTGCCAGCAGCACCTTGACAGGGGGTTGGGATGAGCAGTTCTTC
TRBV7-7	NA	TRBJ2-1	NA	CASSLGGTSEQFF	TGTGCCAGCAGCTTAGGGGGGACATCAGAGCAGTTCTTC
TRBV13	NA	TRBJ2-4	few	CASSELLAGAGAKNIQYF	TGTGCCAGCAGCGAGCTTCTTGCGGGGGCTGGAGCCAAAAACATTCAGTACTTC
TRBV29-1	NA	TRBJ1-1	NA	CSVVRQNTEAFF	TGCAGCGTTGTACGGCAGAACACTGAAGCTTTCTTT
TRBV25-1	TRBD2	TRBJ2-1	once	CASSVRGGAEQFF	TGTGCCAGCAGTGTGCGGGGAGGGGCTGAGCAGTTCTTC
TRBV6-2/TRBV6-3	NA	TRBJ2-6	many	CASGNLKALWANVLTF	TGTGCCAGCGGTAATCTGAAGGCCCTCTGGGCCAACGTCCTGACTTTC
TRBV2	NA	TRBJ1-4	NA	CASKALPNEKLFF	TGTGCCAGCAAGGCGCTGCCTAATGAAAAACTGTTTTTT
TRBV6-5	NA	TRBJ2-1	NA	CASSRALRGYNEQFF	TGTGCCAGCAGTAGGGCCCTGCGGGGCTACAATGAGCAGTTCTTC
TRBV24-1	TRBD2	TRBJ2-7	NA	CATSDLHAGTRDPSSEQYF	TGTGCCACCAGTGATTTACACGCGGGGACTAGGGACCCGTCGTCCGAGCAGTACTTC
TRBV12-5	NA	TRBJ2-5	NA	CASGSQWGPTEETQYF	TGTGCTAGTGGTTCCCAGTGGGGACCTACTGAGGAGACCCAGTACTTC
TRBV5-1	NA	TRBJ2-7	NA	CASGRGSGANYEQYF	TGCGCCAGCGGCCGTGGGTCTGGGGCCAACTACGAGCAGTACTTC
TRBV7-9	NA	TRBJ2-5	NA	CASGTPSETQYF	TGTGCCAGTGGGACTCCGTCGGAGACCCAGTACTTC
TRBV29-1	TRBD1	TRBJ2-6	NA	CSATGTGGDGANVLTF	TGCAGCGCCACCGGGACAGGGGGCGATGGGGCCAACGTCCTGACTTTC